The 12 T cell receptor beta chains in this list originate from one sample, sequenced in a study of persistence of HIV-infected CD4 T cells. This was the immunoSEQ version 4 assay in survey mode. Using immunoSEQ multiplex PCR, the repertoire was profiled, and TCRdb retains in-frame clones only, with some absent. The sample has more than 45,000 clones; about 81% are singletons. Lysates of CMV-infected fibroblasts at around 9.9 ug/mL stimulated these cells. CD40L-negative CD69-negative CD45RO-high memory CD4+ T cells were sorted as populations depleted of antigen-responding cells. Their cognate antigens are unknown. The material sequenced was CD4+ T cells sorted from PBMCs after approximately 19-hour stimulation, taken from a patient who received antiretroviral therapy. These TCRs come from an adult man with HIV who was CMV-seropositive.

The chain recombines TRBV5-1 with TRBJ1-2; D is perhaps TRBD1 (6 bases). The CDR3 is 15 residues long. Germline loops: CDR1 SGHRS, CDR2 YFSETQ. The V and J ends lost 0 bases and 4 bases respectively, with 13 bases between them. This CDR3 reads CASSLGNEGGYGYTF. The CDR3 DNA sequence: TGCGCCAGCAGCTTGGGAAACGAAGGGGGCTATGGCTACACCTTC.

The genes are TRBV5-1 and TRBJ2-1; D possibly uses TRBD1 or TRBD2 (6 bases each). V lost 1 base and J 0 bases, leaving 14 bases between the germline ends. The CDR3 contains 17 residues. The germline CDR1 and CDR2 sequences are SGHRS and YFSETQ. CDR3 sequence reads: CASSLLGGSSSYNEQFF. CDR3 sequence (DNA): TGCGCCAGCAGCTTGCTGGGGGGCTCAAGCTCCTACAATGAGCAGTTCTTC.

The rearrangement uses TRBV18 and TRBJ1-3; weak D call: TRBD1 (6 bases). Trimming took 5 bases from V and 2 from J, leaving 13 bases between them. The CDR3 length is 15 residues. Germline assignment: CDR1 KGHSH and CDR2 LQKENI. DNA of the CDR3: TGTGCCAGCTCATCAACAGGGTTTGCTGGAAACACCATATATTTT. Protein sequence: CASSSTGFAGNTIYF.

V is TRBV7-8 and J is TRBJ2-7; D is undetermined. V was trimmed by 10 bases and J by 3 bases, leaving 19 bases between them. CDR3 length: 14 residues. Per germline, CDR1 SGHVS and CDR2 FQNEAQ. The CDR3 nucleotides are TGTGCCACGGCTCCTACGGAAGGGATCTACGAGCAGTACTTC. It codes for CATAPTEGIYEQYF.

Comment on this clone: Sequence at one end of the junction differs from germline and may be a read error. This chain uses TRBV14 with TRBJ2-1; 7 nucleotides match TRBD1. The germline V gene encodes CDR1 SGHDN and CDR2 FVKESK. The CDR3 covers 12 residues. CDR3: CASSPQGYTVIF. CDR3 coding DNA: TGTGCCAGCAGCCCACAGGGGTATACGGTCATCTTC.

V is TRBV6-2 or TRBV6-3 and J is TRBJ1-1; D is undetermined. The CDR3 contains 15 residues. Germline CDR1 MNHEY, CDR2 SVGEGT. V lost 0 bases to trimming and J lost 1 base, with 9 bases between them. CDR3 amino acids: CASSYSLRRNTEAFF. The CDR3 coding sequence is TGTGCCAGCAGTTACTCCCTGCGGCGGAACACTGAAGCTTTCTTT.

The chain recombines TRBV7-6 with TRBJ2-7, with no clear D. Germline V CDR1 and CDR2: SGHVS, FNYEAQ. The CDR3 has 13 amino acids. The ends were cut back, 6 bases at V and 9 bases at J, with 18 bases in the middle. CDR3 in amino acids: CASSLPSRRVQYF. CDR3 DNA sequence: TGTGCCAGCAGTTTACCTTCCCGGAGAGTGCAGTACTTC.

The chain combines TRBV27 with TRBJ2-2; 10 bases agree with TRBD1. This CDR3 is built from 16 residues. Germline V gives CDR1 MNHEY, CDR2 SMNVEV (reference sequence). J was trimmed by 5 bases and V by 4 bases; bases with no gene match: 7. The CDR3 here is CASSSGQGDNTGELFF. Here the CDR3 DNA reads TGTGCCAGCAGTTCCGGACAGGGGGACAATACCGGGGAGCTGTTTTTT.

The chain couples TRBV9 to TRBJ1-1, with a weak D call TRBD1 (6 bases). V shed 4 bases and J shed 4 bases, with 17 bases lying between them. Germline V lookup: CDR1 SGDLS, CDR2 YYNGEE. The CDR3 length is 15 residues. The CDR3 loop reads CASSPRVGAATEAFF. The CDR3 DNA follows: TGTGCCAGCAGCCCGAGAGTGGGGGCCGCCACTGAAGCTTTCTTT.

The chain has TRBV4-1 and TRBJ2-6, with TRBD1 identical over 8 bases. There are 18 residues in the CDR3. Per the germline V gene, CDR1 is MGHRA and CDR2 is YSYEKL. V gave up 2 bases and J gave up 0 bases; unmatched junction bases: 6. The CDR3 protein is CASSQQTGAPSGANVLTF. In DNA form, the CDR3 reads TGCGCCAGCAGCCAACAGACAGGGGCCCCCTCTGGGGCCAACGTCCTGACTTTC.

CDR3 bases: TGTGCCACCAGCAGGGCACATTTCAAGCAGTATTTT. Encoded protein: CATSRAHFKQYF. J is TRBJ2-3 and V is TRBV15; D ambiguous. Germline CDR1 reads LNHNV; CDR2 reads YYDKDF (reference sequence). V was clipped by 3 bases and J by 11 bases, with 12 bases between them. There are 12 residues in the CDR3.

The V call is TRBV6-1, the J call TRBJ1-3; no definite D call. CDR1 is MNHNS, CDR2 SASEGT, per germline. The CDR3 extends over 15 amino acids. The V end was cut by 3 bases, the J end by 0 bases, with 9 bases between. CDR3: CASSELSYSGNTIYF. DNA for the CDR3: TGTGCCAGCAGTGAGCTCAGCTACTCTGGAAACACCATATATTTT.